The 16 T cell receptor beta chains below were found in one sample sequenced in a study of naive and memory T cell subsets (dated by TCRdb to 2016 to 2017). The investigation overall reported the following: A few larger clonotypes were present in naive repertoires, particularly the CD8 repertoires, and these clonotypes were possibly memory cells re-expressing CD45RA.

The library was made by UMI-ligation and nested PCR. Sequencer: Illumina MiSeq. The beta constant-region primer was an equimolar mix of two oligonucleotides covering both TRBC1 and TRBC2. The ligated cDNA went through four rounds of PCR with nested alpha and beta constant-region primers together with the SP2 primer. TCRdb itself trimmed the public reads at Q25 with fastp, ran MiXCR and retained productive beta chains. Identical CDR3 proteins give one entry, which carries the most common genes and DNA. The sample data list roughly 140,000 distinct CDR3 sequences, and roughly a fifth of these were observed just once. The ten largest clones take up approximately 0.63% of the sample. What these receptors recognize is not known. Sequences were obtained from naive CD8+ T cells from blood. According to the study, the label for this sample's cell subset or site signals: naive T cells, CD45RA high CD27+. The receptor set was obtained from a human donor in good health.

The chain recombines TRBV7-2 with TRBJ2-3; TRBD2 matches at 14 bases. Germline V gene data show CDR1 as SGHTA and CDR2 as FQGNSA. The CDR3 is 17 residues long. V shed 1 base, J shed 10 bases, and the junction held 10 bases outside the gene matches. The CDR3 loop reads CASSLDPPTSGRGPQYF. Written as DNA, the CDR3 is TGTGCCAGCAGCTTAGATCCTCCGACTAGCGGGAGGGGCCCGCAGTATTTT.

The chain joins TRBV29-1 to TRBJ2-7; perhaps TRBD2 as D (5 bases). In germline, CDR1 is SQVTM, CDR2 ANQGSEA. This CDR3 spans 13 amino acids. V was clipped by 0 bases and J by 5 bases, with 11 bases between them. The DNA for the CDR3 is TGCAGCGTTGAAGATCGTTTCGGGAACGAGCAGTACTTC. This codes for CSVEDRFGNEQYF.

This chain links TRBV24-1 with TRBJ2-1, with no clear D. The CDR3 extends over 13 amino acids. Germline V gene lookup returns CDR1 KGHDR and CDR2 SFDVKD. V was cut by 2 bases and J by 3 bases, with 4 bases left in between. CDR3 sequence (DNA): TGTGCCACCAGTGATTCCTTCTACAATGAGCAGTTCTTC. It is translated as CATSDSFYNEQFF.

The chain employs TRBV28 and TRBJ2-1; 7 positions agree with TRBD1. J gave up 4 bases and V 6 bases, and 9 bases lay outside the gene matches. CDR1 is MDHEN and CDR2 is SYDVKM in the germline V gene. The CDR3 loop spans 15 amino acids. The CDR3 here is CASRREGQAYNEQFF. The CDR3 DNA is TGTGCCAGCAGGCGAGAAGGACAGGCTTACAATGAGCAGTTCTTC.

This clonotype was seen more than once but under ten times. V gene TRBV24-1 combines with J gene TRBJ2-3, with no clear D. Germline values: CDR1 KGHDR, CDR2 SFDVKD. The CDR3 contains 11 residues. V lost 4 bases, J lost 8 bases, and 6 bases lay in between. CDR3 in amino acids: CATSDGPTQYF. The CDR3 DNA follows: TGTGCCACCAGTGACGGACCTACGCAGTATTTT.

This chain joins TRBV30 and TRBJ2-1; 14 nucleotides line up with TRBD2. The germline V gene encodes CDR1 GTSNPN and CDR2 SVGIG (reference sequence). The V and J ends lost 1 base and 4 bases, in that order; junction bases with no gene match: 9. The CDR3 covers 18 residues. The CDR3 is CAWSALTSGRAAYNEQFF. CDR3 sequence (DNA): TGTGCCTGGAGTGCGCTGACTAGCGGGAGGGCCGCGTACAATGAGCAGTTCTTC.

This clonotype has ten or more counts. The chain combines TRBV29-1 with TRBJ2-3, with a weak D call TRBD2 (6 bases). Germline loops: CDR1 SQVTM, CDR2 ANQGSEA. V was shortened by 1 base and J by 2 bases, with 10 bases between the two germline ends. The CDR3 is 14 residues long. The CDR3 bases are TGCAGCGTTGAAGGGGGACTTCTCACAGATACGCAGTATTTT. This encodes CSVEGGLLTDTQYF.

The chain carries TRBV15 and TRBJ2-1; no definite D call. V shed 1 base and J shed 1 base, with 11 bases lying between them. Germline assignment: CDR1 LNHNV and CDR2 YYDKDF (reference sequence). The CDR3 is made up of 16 amino acids. In DNA form, the CDR3 reads TGTGCCACCAGCAGAGTTGGGAAGGAATCCTACAATGAGCAGTTCTTC. Translated: CATSRVGKESYNEQFF.

This clonotype appeared a few times. V is TRBV6-6 and J is TRBJ2-7; tentatively, D is TRBD1 (6 bases). Germline CDR1 reads MNHNY; CDR2 reads SVGAGI (reference sequence). Trimming shortened V by 2 bases and J by 4 bases, and 12 bases separated the two germline ends. CDR3 length: 14 residues. This CDR3 reads CASSYETGLYEQYF. The CDR3 DNA follows: TGTGCCAGCAGTTACGAGACAGGACTGTACGAGCAGTACTTC.

This clonotype came up a few times. The gene calls are TRBV27 and TRBJ2-7; D ambiguous. This CDR3 region has 13 residues. V shed 2 bases and J shed 2 bases, with 7 bases lying between them. The germline gives CDR1 MNHEY, CDR2 SMNVEV (reference sequence). The CDR3 coding sequence is TGTGCCAGCAGTTTAAGGGTAGCCTACGAGCAGTACTTC. Its protein is CASSLRVAYEQYF.

This clonotype was found a few times. The gene calls are TRBV6-1 and TRBJ1-1; the D gene is possibly TRBD1 (5 bases). Germline values: CDR1 MNHNS, CDR2 SASEGT. The V end lost 2 bases, the J end lost 0 bases, and 10 bases lay between the germline ends. The CDR3 contains 15 residues. CDR3 in DNA: TGTGCCAGCAGTGAAACAGGTCCACTGAACACTGAAGCTTTCTTT. It is translated as CASSETGPLNTEAFF.

In its sample, this clonotype was seen a few times. The chain employs TRBV12-3 or TRBV12-4 and TRBJ2-3; the match to TRBD2 covers 10 bases. V lost 3 bases and J lost 4; bases outside the gene matches: 4. This CDR3 has 15 amino acids. CDR3 DNA sequence: TGTGCCAGCAGTTTGAGCGGGAGGGCTCCAGATACGCAGTATTTT. It encodes CASSLSGRAPDTQYF.

The chain carries TRBV7-8 and TRBJ2-5; D is perhaps TRBD1 (6 bases). CDR1 is SGHVS and CDR2 is FQNEAQ in the germline V gene. With 4 bases removed from V and 2 bases from J, the gap between germline ends came to 11 bases. CDR3 length: 14 residues. The CDR3 region has the DNA TGTGCCAGCAGCTCCGAGACAGGTCAAGAGACCCAGTACTTC. It yields the protein CASSSETGQETQYF.

This chain connects TRBV7-9 to TRBJ2-7, with TRBD2 as a possible D gene (5 bases). This CDR3 comprises 14 residues. Germline V gene data show CDR1 as SEHNR and CDR2 as FQNEAQ (reference sequence). Trimming removed 2 bases from V and 4 bases from J, with 12 bases in between. The CDR3 region is CASSLPLAGYEQYF. In DNA form, the CDR3 reads TGTGCCAGCAGCTTACCTCTAGCCGGGTACGAGCAGTACTTC.

This clonotype has a handful of counts. The CDR3 protein is CASRGTGTGWETQYF. CDR3 nucleotide sequence: TGTGCCAGCAGAGGAACCGGGACAGGGTGGGAGACCCAGTACTTC. The chain is built from TRBV7-8 and TRBJ2-5; 9 positions agree with TRBD1. CDR3 length equals 15 residues. V trimming: 6 bases; J trimming: 5 bases; junction bases outside the gene matches: 10. CDR1 and CDR2 from the germline V gene are SGHVS and FQNEAQ.

This clonotype was seen only once. The chain is built from TRBV7-8 and TRBJ2-1, with D tentatively TRBD1 or TRBD2 (5 bases each). Trimming removed 2 bases at V and 4 bases at J, with 15 bases between. Germline V lookup: CDR1 SGHVS, CDR2 FQNEAQ. This CDR3 contains 16 residues. The CDR3 loop is CASSLFALGVYNEQFF. CDR3 nucleotide sequence: TGTGCCAGCAGCTTATTTGCGCTGGGGGTATACAATGAGCAGTTCTTC. Drawing the rest from reference TRBV7-8 and TRBJ2-1, the complete variable domain is GAGVSQSPRYKVAKRGQDVALRCDPISGHVSLFWYQQALGQGPEFLTYFQNEAQLDKSGLPSDRFFAERPEGSVSTLKIQRTQQEDSAVYLCASSLFALGVYNEQFFGPGTRLTVL.